The text below deals with one T cell receptor (beta chain). The entry originates in a study of T cell responses to AZD1222 COVID-19 vaccine. TCRdb keeps only in-frame clones here, not all; method: immunoSEQ multiplex PCR. The table records 110,000 or so clones, about 86% of them present only once. The germline V gene encodes CDR1 LNHDA and CDR2 SQIVND (reference sequence). The J segment lost 6 bases and the V segment lost 4 bases, leaving 8 bases of the junction unmatched. The CDR3 consists of 15 residues. The source is an adult who received the AZD1222 COVID-19 vaccine. The sample here was peripheral blood, taken 28 days after the second AZD1222 dose. The chain is built from TRBV19 and TRBJ1-5; the match to TRBD1 covers 8 bases. The CDR3 is CASSTSDRGGQPQHF. The CDR3 DNA sequence: TGTGCCAGTAGTACCTCAGACAGGGGCGGTCAGCCCCAGCATTTT.